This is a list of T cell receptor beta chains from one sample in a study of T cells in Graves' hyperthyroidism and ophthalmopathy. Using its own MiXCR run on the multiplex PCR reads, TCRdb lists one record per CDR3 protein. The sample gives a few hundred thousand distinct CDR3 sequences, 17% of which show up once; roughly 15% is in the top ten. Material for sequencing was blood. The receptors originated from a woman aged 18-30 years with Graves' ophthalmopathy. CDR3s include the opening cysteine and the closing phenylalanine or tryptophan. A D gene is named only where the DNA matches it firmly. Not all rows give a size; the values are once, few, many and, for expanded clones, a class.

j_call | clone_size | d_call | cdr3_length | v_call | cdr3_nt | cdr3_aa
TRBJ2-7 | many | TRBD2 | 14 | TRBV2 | TGTGCCAGCAGTGATGGGACTATCTCCTACGAGCAGTACTTC | CASSDGTISYEQYF
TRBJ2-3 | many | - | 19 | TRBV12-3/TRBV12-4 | TGTGCCAGCAGTTTTGGAAAGATAAGGTGGCGGGGGCGCACAGATACGCAGTATTTT | CASSFGKIRWRGRTDTQYF
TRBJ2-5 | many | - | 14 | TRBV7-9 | TGTGCCAGCAGCTTAGCTGCGTCACGGGAGACCCAGTACTTC | CASSLAASRETQYF
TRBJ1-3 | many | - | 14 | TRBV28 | TGTGCCAGCAGTTGGACTTCCAGTGGAAACACCATATATTTT | CASSWTSSGNTIYF
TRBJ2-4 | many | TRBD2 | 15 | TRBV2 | TGTGCCAGCAGTGAGGTAGCGGGGGCCCAAAACATTCAGTACTTC | CASSEVAGAQNIQYF
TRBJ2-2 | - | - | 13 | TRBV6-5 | TGTGCCAGCGGTTCCCCCGCGATCGGGGAGCTGTTTTTT | CASGSPAIGELFF
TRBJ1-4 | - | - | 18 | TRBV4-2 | TGTGCCAGCAGCCAAGGAAAGGCCAGGGGATCATCTAATGAAAAACTGTTTTTT | CASSQGKARGSSNEKLFF
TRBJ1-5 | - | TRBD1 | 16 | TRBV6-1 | TGTGCCAGCAGTGAATATATTACAGGGGCCCAATCGCCCCAGCATTTT | CASSEYITGAQSPQHF
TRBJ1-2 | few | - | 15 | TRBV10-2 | TGCGCCAGCAGTGTCGGCAGGGGAATTAACTATGGCTACACCTTC | CASSVGRGINYGYTF
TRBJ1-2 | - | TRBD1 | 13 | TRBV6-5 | TGTGCCAGCAGTTACACAACAGGGGATGGCTACACCTTC | CASSYTTGDGYTF
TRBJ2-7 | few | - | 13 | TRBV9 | TGTGCCAGCAGCGTAGGAATCCTGTCCGAGCAGTACTTC | CASSVGILSEQYF
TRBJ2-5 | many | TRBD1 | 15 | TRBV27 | TGTGCCAGCAGTCCCGACAGGGGGGTAAGAGAGACCCAGTACTTC | CASSPDRGVRETQYF
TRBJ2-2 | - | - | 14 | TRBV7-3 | TGTGCCAGCAGCTTACTAGGGGATGCCGGGGAGCTGTTTTTT | CASSLLGDAGELFF
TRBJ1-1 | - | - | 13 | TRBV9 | TGTGCCAGCAGCGGGGGTGGAGGGAGTAGAGCTTTCTTT | CASSGGGGSRAFF
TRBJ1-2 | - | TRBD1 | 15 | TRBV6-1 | TGTGCCAGCAAAACAGGGGGAATAACTAACTATGGCTACACCTTC | CASKTGGITNYGYTF
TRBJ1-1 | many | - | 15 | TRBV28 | TGTGCCAGCAGTCCAGGGGTCTTCATGAACACTGAAGCTTTCTTT | CASSPGVFMNTEAFF
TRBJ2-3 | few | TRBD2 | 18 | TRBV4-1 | TGCGCCAGCAGCCAAATGGACACGGGAGGGCCTTCGGGAGATACGCAGTATTTT | CASSQMDTGGPSGDTQYF
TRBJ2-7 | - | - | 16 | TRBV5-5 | TGTGCCAGCAGCCAAGGGTTACCAGCTAGGTCCTACGAGCAGTACTTC | CASSQGLPARSYEQYF
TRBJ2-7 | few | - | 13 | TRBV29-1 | TGCAGCGTTGAAGTGCCCCCCAGGGACGAGCAGTACTTC | CSVEVPPRDEQYF
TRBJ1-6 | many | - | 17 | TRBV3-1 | TGTGCCAGCAGCCAAGAGGGGGGGGACACCTATAATTCACCCCTCCACTTT | CASSQEGGDTYNSPLHF
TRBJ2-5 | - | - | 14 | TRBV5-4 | TGTGCCAGCAGCTCGGAGCTAGGTTCAGAGACCCAGTACTTC | CASSSELGSETQYF
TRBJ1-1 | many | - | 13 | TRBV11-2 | TGTGCCAGCAGCTTAATGGAAAACACTGAAGCTTTCTTT | CASSLMENTEAFF
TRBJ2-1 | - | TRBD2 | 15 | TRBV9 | TGTGCCAGCAGCATAGGGTCTAGCGGTGACAATGAGCAGTTCTTC | CASSIGSSGDNEQFF
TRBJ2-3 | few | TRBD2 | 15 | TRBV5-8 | TGTGCCAGCAGCTTGCTAGCGGGAAACACAGATACGCAGTATTTT | CASSLLAGNTDTQYF
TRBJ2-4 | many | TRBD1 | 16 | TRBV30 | TGTGCCTGGACTGACAGGGGCCAGCTAGCCAAAAACATTCAGTACTTC | CAWTDRGQLAKNIQYF
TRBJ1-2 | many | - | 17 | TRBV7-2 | TGTGCCAGCAGCTTAGGACGGGCGCGAGGATTGGGCTATGGCTACACCTTC | CASSLGRARGLGYGYTF
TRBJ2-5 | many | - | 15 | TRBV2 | TGTGCCAGCAGTGGCCGGGCCCCCGGGGCCGAGACCCAGTACTTC | CASSGRAPGAETQYF
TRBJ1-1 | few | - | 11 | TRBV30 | TGTGCCTGGAGATCTCGCAAGTTGGCTTTCTTT | CAWRSRKLAFF
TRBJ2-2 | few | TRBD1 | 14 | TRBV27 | TGTGCCAGCAGTTTAGACAGGGACACCGGGGAGCTGTTTTTT | CASSLDRDTGELFF
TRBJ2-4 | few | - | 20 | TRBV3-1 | TGTGCCAGCAGCCAAGATAGCACAGATCTAGACGTTACAGCCAAAAACATTCAGTACTTC | CASSQDSTDLDVTAKNIQYF
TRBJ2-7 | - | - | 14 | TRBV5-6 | TGTGCCAGCAGCTTGGGCCCGAGGGCCTACGAGCAGTACTTC | CASSLGPRAYEQYF
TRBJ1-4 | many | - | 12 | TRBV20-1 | TGCAGCACCACTTTGGGGAATGAAAAACTGTTTTTT | CSTTLGNEKLFF
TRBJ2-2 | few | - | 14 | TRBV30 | TGTGCCTGGAGATGGCTAGGGGTTGCCGGGGAGCTGTTTTTT | CAWRWLGVAGELFF
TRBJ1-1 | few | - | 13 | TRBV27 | TGTGCCAGCAGCCATCGGGGGGGCACTGAAGCTTTCTTT | CASSHRGGTEAFF
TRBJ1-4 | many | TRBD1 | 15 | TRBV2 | TGTGCCAGCAAATCATCCGGGACAGTGTTAGAAAAACTGTTTTTT | CASKSSGTVLEKLFF
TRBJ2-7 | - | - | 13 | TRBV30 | TGTGCCTGGAGGGACGGATACTCCTACGAGCAGTACTTC | CAWRDGYSYEQYF
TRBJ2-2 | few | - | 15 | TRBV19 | TGTGCCAGTAGTATATTGCCAGGGAACACCGGGGAGCTGTTTTTT | CASSILPGNTGELFF
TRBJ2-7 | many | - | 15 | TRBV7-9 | TGTGCCAGCAGCGGGGTTCCACCCGAGGGTTACGAGCAGTACTTC | CASSGVPPEGYEQYF
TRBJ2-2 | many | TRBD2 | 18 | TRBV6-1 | TGTGCCAGCAGTTACAAAGCGGGAGGACCGGCGAACACCGGGGAGCTGTTTTTT | CASSYKAGGPANTGELFF
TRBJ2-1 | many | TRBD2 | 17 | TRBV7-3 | TGTGCCAGCAGCTTAGAGGGACTAGCGGGGGGGCCTTATGAGCAGTTCTTC | CASSLEGLAGGPYEQFF
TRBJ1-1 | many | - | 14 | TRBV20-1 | TGCAGTGCTAGAACCCCGGCGGTGAACACTGAAGCTTTCTTT | CSARTPAVNTEAFF
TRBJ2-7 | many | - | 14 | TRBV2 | TGTGCCAGCATCCAGGGGGAGGGCTCCTACGAGCAGTACTTC | CASIQGEGSYEQYF
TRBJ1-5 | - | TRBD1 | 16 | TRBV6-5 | TGTGCCAGCAGTTACGCGACAGGGGGAGGCAATCAGCCCCAGCATTTT | CASSYATGGGNQPQHF
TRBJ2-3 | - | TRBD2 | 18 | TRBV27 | TGTGCCAGCAGTTTACTCGGACTAGCGGGAGTAGGTACAGATACGCAGTATTTT | CASSLLGLAGVGTDTQYF
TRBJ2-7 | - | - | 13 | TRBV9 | TGTGCCAGCAGCGCCGGGCCCAGGTCGGAGCAGTACTTC | CASSAGPRSEQYF
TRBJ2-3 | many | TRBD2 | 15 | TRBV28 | TGTGCCAGCAGTATCCGACTAGCGGGGAAAGATACGCAGTATTTT | CASSIRLAGKDTQYF
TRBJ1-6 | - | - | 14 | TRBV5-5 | TGTGCCAGCAGCTTGGAAGGGGGAAGGTCACCCCTCCACTTT | CASSLEGGRSPLHF
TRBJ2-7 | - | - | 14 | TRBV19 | TGTGCCAGTAGTACCGGGACTTACAGGGGCGAGCAGTACTTC | CASSTGTYRGEQYF
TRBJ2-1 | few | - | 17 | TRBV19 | TGTGCCAGTAGTATAGATCTTGGTATGGCACCCTACAATGAGCAGTTCTTC | CASSIDLGMAPYNEQFF
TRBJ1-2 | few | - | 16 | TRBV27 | TGTGCCAGCAGTTTATCGCCAATCTCATTCAGTCATGGCTACACCTTC | CASSLSPISFSHGYTF
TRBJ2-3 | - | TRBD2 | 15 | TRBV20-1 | TGCAGTGTGGGGGGACTAGCGGGAGGGCGAGATACGCAGTATTTT | CSVGGLAGGRDTQYF
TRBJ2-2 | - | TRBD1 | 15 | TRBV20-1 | TGCAGTGCCGTCCCGGGACAGGCGACCACCGGGGAGCTGTTTTTT | CSAVPGQATTGELFF
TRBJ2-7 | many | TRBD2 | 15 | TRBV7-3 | TGTGCCAGCAGCTCCTGGACTAGCCAACCCTACGAGCAGTACTTC | CASSSWTSQPYEQYF
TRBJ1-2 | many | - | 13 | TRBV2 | TGTGCCAGCAGGAATGGGCGGGCAAATGGCTACACCTTC | CASRNGRANGYTF
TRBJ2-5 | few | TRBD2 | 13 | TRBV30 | TGTGCCGTGGGACTAGCGGGGGAAGAGACCCAGTACTTC | CAVGLAGEETQYF